The T cell receptor (beta chain) described here comes from a study of Graves' ophthalmopathy and Graves' hyperthyroidism. The sample holds many counts of this clonotype. The study recruited hyperthyroidism patients aged 18 to 65 who were newly diagnosed, under 2 months' duration. In this cohort, patients with other autoimmune diseases, uncontrolled infections, pregnancy or lactation were excluded. The sequenced template was RNA, covering the TCR beta CDR3 region. HTBI-primed first-round RT-PCR preceded second-round multiplex PCR. Each CDR3 protein is one row after TCRdb ran MiXCR on the multiplex PCR reads. The profile shows roughly 350,000 distinct CDR3 sequences, about a sixth of them singletons. The J segment lost 5 bases and the V segment lost 1 base, leaving 16 bases of the junction unmatched. CDR3 length: 17 amino acids. The germline V gene encodes CDR1 SQVTM and CDR2 ANQGSEA.

This chain uses TRBV29-1 with TRBJ2-5; 7 nucleotides line up with TRBD1. Sample: peripheral blood. This sequence was found in an adult woman with stable Graves' hyperthyroidism. The DNA for the CDR3 is TGCAGCGTTGAAGTCCTGGATATCGACAGGGCTGCGGAGACCCAGTACTTC. Translated: CSVEVLDIDRAAETQYF.